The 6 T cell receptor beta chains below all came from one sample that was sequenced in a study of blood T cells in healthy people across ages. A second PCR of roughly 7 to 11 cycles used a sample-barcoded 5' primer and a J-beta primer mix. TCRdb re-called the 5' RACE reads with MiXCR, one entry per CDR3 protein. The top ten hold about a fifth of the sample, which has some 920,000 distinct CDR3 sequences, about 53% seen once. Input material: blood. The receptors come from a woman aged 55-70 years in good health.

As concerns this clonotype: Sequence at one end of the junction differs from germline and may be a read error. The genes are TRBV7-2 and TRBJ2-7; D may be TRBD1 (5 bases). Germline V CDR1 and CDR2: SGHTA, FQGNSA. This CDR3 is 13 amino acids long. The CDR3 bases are TGTGCCAGCAGCCCTTTCAGGGCGGAGACCCAGCACTTC. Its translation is CASSPFRAETQHF.

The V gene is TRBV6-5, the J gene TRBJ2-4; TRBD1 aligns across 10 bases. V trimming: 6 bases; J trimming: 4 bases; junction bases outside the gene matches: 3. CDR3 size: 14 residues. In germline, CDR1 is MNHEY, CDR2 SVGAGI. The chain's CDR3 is CASSGGQGKNIQYF. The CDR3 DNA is TGTGCCAGCAGCGGGGGACAGGGGAAAAACATTCAGTACTTC.

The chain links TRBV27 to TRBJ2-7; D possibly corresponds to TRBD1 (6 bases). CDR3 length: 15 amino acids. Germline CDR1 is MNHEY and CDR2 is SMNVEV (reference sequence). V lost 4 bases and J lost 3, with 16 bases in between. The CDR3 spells CASSSPNRADYEQYF. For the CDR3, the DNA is TGTGCCAGCAGTTCACCCAACAGGGCGGACTACGAGCAGTACTTC.

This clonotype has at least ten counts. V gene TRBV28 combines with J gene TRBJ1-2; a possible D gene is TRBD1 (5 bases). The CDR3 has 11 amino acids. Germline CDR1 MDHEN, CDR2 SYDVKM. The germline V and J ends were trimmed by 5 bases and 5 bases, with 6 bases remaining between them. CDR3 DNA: TGTGCCAGCAGTAAGGGGTATGGCTACACCTTC. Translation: CASSKGYGYTF.

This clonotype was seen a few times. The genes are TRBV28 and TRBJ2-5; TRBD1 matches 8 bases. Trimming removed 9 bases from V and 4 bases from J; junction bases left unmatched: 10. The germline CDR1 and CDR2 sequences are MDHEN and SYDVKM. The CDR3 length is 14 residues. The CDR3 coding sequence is TGTGCCAGTTGGACAGGGAAATTTCGAGAGACCCAGTACTTC. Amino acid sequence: CASWTGKFRETQYF.

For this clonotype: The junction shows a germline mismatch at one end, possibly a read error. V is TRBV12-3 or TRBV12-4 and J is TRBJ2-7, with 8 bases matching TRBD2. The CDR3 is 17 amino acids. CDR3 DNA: TGTGTCAGCAGTTTACAAACCGAGGGACTAGAGGGCTACGAGCAGTACTTC. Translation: CVSSLQTEGLEGYEQYF.